A single sample gave rise to the 23 T cell receptor beta chains below, sequenced in a study of blood T cell repertoires in COVID-19. Repertoires were generated with immunoSEQ multiplex PCR, while TCRdb's copy carries only in-frame clones and drops some. The repertoire has around 130,000 clones, approximately 80% of them found once; the top ten carry more than 9%. Sequenced: peripheral blood. The receptor source for this set is a woman aged 55-75 years with acute or convalescent COVID-19.

This clone was recorded once. This sequence joins TRBV5-5 and TRBJ2-3; D not resolved. Trimming left V 3 bases short and J 5 bases short, with 16 bases between. CDR3 length: 15 residues. Germline V gene data show CDR1 as SGHKS and CDR2 as YYEKEE (reference sequence). CDR3 nucleotide sequence: TGTGCCAGCAGCTCCCAGGTGGTCCGTGGAGATACGCAGTATTTT. Protein sequence: CASSSQVVRGDTQYF.

The rearrangement links TRBV2 to TRBJ2-7, with D possibly being TRBD2 (5 bases). Germline-derived CDR1 and CDR2 are SNHLY and FYNNEI. Trimming stripped 3 bases from V and 4 bases from J, with 10 bases between. The CDR3 has 13 residues. The CDR3 DNA sequence: TGTGCCAGCAGTGACGGGGTGCGGTACGAGCAGTACGTC. This encodes CASSDGVRYEQYV.

Only a few counts were recorded for this clone. V gene TRBV28 combines with J gene TRBJ1-5, with D perhaps matching TRBD1 (5 bases). CDR3 length equals 14 residues. Germline assignment: CDR1 MDHEN and CDR2 SYDVKM. The V and J ends lost 4 bases and 7 bases respectively, with 14 bases between them. DNA of the CDR3: TGTGCCAGCAGTTACATGGCGGGGGGGCAGCCCCAGCATTTT. Its protein is CASSYMAGGQPQHF.

The genes are TRBV27 and TRBJ2-7; TRBD2 matches 11 bases. Unmatched junction bases numbered 7, after V lost 5 bases and J lost 4 bases. Germline V CDR1 and CDR2: MNHEY, SMNVEV (reference sequence). The length of the CDR3 is 15 residues. In nucleotides, the CDR3 is TGTGCCAGCAGTATATACGGGACTAGCGGATACGAGCAGTACTTC. It specifies CASSIYGTSGYEQYF.

V gene TRBV12-3 or TRBV12-4 combines with J gene TRBJ2-1; 10 bases are shared with TRBD2. The ends lost 7 bases at V and 9 bases at J; junction bases unmatched: 6. CDR3 length: 13 residues. CDR3: CASIHSGGREQFF. The CDR3 DNA sequence: TGTGCCAGCATCCATAGCGGGGGGCGTGAGCAGTTCTTC.

The chain carries TRBV12-3 or TRBV12-4 and TRBJ1-6; D not resolved. V was clipped by 3 bases and J by 7 bases, with 7 bases between them. This CDR3 is built from 13 residues. CDR3 protein: CASSFSGNSPLHF. Written as DNA, the CDR3 is TGTGCCAGCAGTTTCTCGGGGAATTCACCCCTCCACTTT.

In its sample, this clone is medium-sized. Written as DNA, the CDR3 is TGCGCCAGCAGCTTAAGCGGGGTCAGCACAGATACGCAGTATTTT. It translates to CASSLSGVSTDTQYF. The V and J genes are TRBV5-1 and TRBJ2-3; 7 bases map to TRBD2. The germline gives CDR1 SGHRS, CDR2 YFSETQ. This CDR3 region has 15 residues. J was trimmed by 0 bases and V by 2 bases; bases with no gene match: 3.

The chain couples TRBV20-1 to TRBJ1-5, with TRBD1 matching over 8 bases. This CDR3 contains 15 residues. With V trimmed by 3 bases and J by 6 bases, 10 bases remained unmatched. The germline V gene has CDR1 DFQATT and CDR2 SNEGSKA (reference sequence). This chain's CDR3 is CSASEAGGGSQPQHF. The CDR3 DNA sequence: TGCAGTGCTAGTGAGGCAGGGGGCGGGAGTCAGCCCCAGCATTTT.

The chain has TRBV28 and TRBJ2-1; 8 nucleotides match TRBD2. There are 16 residues in the CDR3. The V gene end was trimmed by 7 bases and the J gene end by 7 bases; junction bases not matched to a gene: 15. Germline CDR1 and CDR2: MDHEN and SYDVKM. The CDR3 coding sequence is TGTGCCAGCATCCTTTACGGGCACGGGGGGGTAAATGAGCAGTTCTTC. Encoded protein: CASILYGHGGVNEQFF.

The chain couples TRBV6-5 to TRBJ2-2; the match to TRBD1 covers 9 bases. The germline gives CDR1 MNHEY, CDR2 SVGAGI. This CDR3 contains 15 residues. Losses at the gene ends were 6 bases for V and 6 bases for J; bases not matched to a gene: 8. The CDR3 sequence is CASSPRTGVSGELFF. CDR3 bases: TGTGCCAGCAGCCCCAGGACAGGGGTATCCGGGGAGCTGTTTTTT.

This clone came up a few times. The gene calls are TRBV4-2 and TRBJ2-2; 7 nucleotides align to TRBD1. Germline V gene sequence: CDR1 LGHNA, CDR2 YNFKEQ. Trimming cost V 4 bases and J 5 bases; bases outside gene matches: 10. The CDR3 loop spans 16 amino acids. The CDR3, as DNA: TGTGCCAGCAGCCTCGGGACAGCCAAAGGAACCGGGGAGCTGTTTTTT. It encodes CASSLGTAKGTGELFF.

Only one count was recorded for this clone. The chain links TRBV7-2 to TRBJ2-5, with a possible D match to TRBD2 (5 bases). V dropped 8 bases and J dropped 2 bases, with 15 bases sitting between them. Germline-derived CDR1 and CDR2 are SGHTA and FQGNSA. The CDR3 totals 14 residues. CDR3 amino acids: CASGPPGIQETQYF. As DNA, the CDR3 is TGTGCCAGCGGTCCTCCCGGGATACAAGAGACCCAGTACTTC.

The chain recombines TRBV5-6 with TRBJ2-3, with D possibly being TRBD2 (5 bases). The germline V and J ends were trimmed by 4 bases and 0 bases, with 12 bases remaining between them. CDR1 is SGHDT, CDR2 YYEEEE, per germline. This CDR3 region has 15 residues. This CDR3 reads CASSLGWTSTDTQYF. DNA for the CDR3: TGTGCCAGCAGCCTCGGTTGGACTAGCACAGATACGCAGTATTTT.

CDR3 in DNA: TGTGCCAGCAGTTCACAGGGCCCGAACACTGAAGCTTTCTTT. Encoded protein: CASSSQGPNTEAFF. This chain uses TRBV6-2 or TRBV6-3 with TRBJ1-1; tentatively, D is TRBD1 (6 bases). CDR3 length: 14 amino acids. Per the germline V gene, CDR1 is MNHEY and CDR2 is SVGEGT. V was shortened by 4 bases and J by 1 base, with 10 bases between the two germline ends.

This clone was picked up a small number of times. V gene TRBV19 combines with J gene TRBJ1-5, with D uncertain. Germline CDR1 and CDR2: LNHDA and SQIVND (reference sequence). This CDR3 is built from 12 residues. V lost 7 bases and J 4 bases, leaving 8 bases between the germline ends. CDR3 protein: CASKYENQPQHF. CDR3 nucleotides: TGTGCCAGTAAGTACGAGAATCAGCCCCAGCATTTT.

This chain uses TRBV29-1 with TRBJ1-2, with D possibly being TRBD1 (6 bases). This CDR3 has 12 residues. Trimming stripped 6 bases from V and 2 bases from J, with 10 bases between. The germline gives CDR1 SQVTM, CDR2 ANQGSEA. For the CDR3, the DNA is TGCAGCGTCGTCGGACAGAACTATGGCTACACCTTC. It specifies CSVVGQNYGYTF.

This chain uses TRBV13 with TRBJ1-6, with D possibly being TRBD1 (5 bases). Trimming stripped 5 bases from V and 7 bases from J, with 9 bases between. Germline V gene data show CDR1 as PRHDT and CDR2 as FYEKMQ (reference sequence). The CDR3 covers 13 residues. The CDR3 sequence is CASSSRQNSPLHF. CDR3 sequence (DNA): TGTGCCAGCAGCAGCCGACAGAATTCACCCCTCCACTTT.

The J gene is TRBJ1-5, the V gene TRBV30; D not resolved. Germline-derived CDR1 and CDR2 are GTSNPN and SVGIG (reference sequence). V was cut by 0 bases and J by 6 bases, with 9 bases left in between. The CDR3 length is 13 residues. For the CDR3, the DNA is TGTGCCTGGAGTGTCCAGACTCGTCAGCCCCAGCATTTT. It specifies CAWSVQTRQPQHF.

The rearrangement uses TRBV9 and TRBJ1-5; D gene ambiguous. This CDR3 is built from 13 residues. Germline V gene lookup returns CDR1 SGDLS and CDR2 YYNGEE. The V end was cut by 3 bases, the J end by 7 bases, with 11 bases between. CDR3 residues: CASSEGERQPQHF. The CDR3 DNA sequence: TGTGCCAGCAGCGAGGGAGAGCGGCAGCCCCAGCATTTT.

The rearrangement joins TRBV11-2 to TRBJ1-2; no definite D call. Looked up from germline, CDR1 is SGHAT and CDR2 is FQNNGV. Trimming shortened V by 5 bases and J by 3 bases, and 7 bases separated the two germline ends. The CDR3 spans 12 residues. The CDR3 reads CASSPRDYGYTF. The DNA for the CDR3 is TGTGCCAGCAGCCCCCGGGACTATGGCTACACCTTC.

The chain carries TRBV7-9 and TRBJ1-1, with TRBD1 matching 8 bases. Germline V gives CDR1 SEHNR, CDR2 FQNEAQ (reference sequence). Trimming cost V 2 bases and J 6 bases; bases outside gene matches: 8. The CDR3 consists of 15 residues. CDR3 loop: CASSLIRDRGAEAFF. Here the CDR3 DNA reads TGTGCCAGCAGCTTAATCCGAGACAGGGGCGCTGAAGCTTTCTTT. The whole variable domain, remainder taken from reference TRBV7-9 and TRBJ1-1, is DTGVSQNPRHKITKRGQNVTFRCDPISEHNRLYWYRQTLGQGPEFLTYFQNEAQLEKSRLLSDRFSAERPKGSFSTLEIQRTEQGDSAMYLCASSLIRDRGAEAFFGQGTRLTVV.

The genes are TRBV10-3 and TRBJ2-5; TRBD1 matches at 9 bases. Germline V CDR1 and CDR2: ENHRY, SYGVKD. This CDR3 comprises 14 residues. V lost 7 bases to trimming and J lost 5 bases; unmatched junction nucleotides: 8. The CDR3 sequence: CAIKGQGMEETQYF. In DNA, the CDR3 is TGTGCCATCAAAGGACAGGGGATGGAGGAGACCCAGTACTTC.

The V gene is TRBV24-1, the J gene TRBJ2-5; TRBD2 matches at 12 bases. Germline CDR1 reads KGHDR; CDR2 reads SFDVKD. The CDR3 has 17 amino acids. J lost 5 bases, V lost 4 bases, and 10 bases had no gene match. DNA of the CDR3: TGTGCCACCAGTGACCCGGGACTAGCGGGCCAGGGGGAGACCCAGTACTTC. It encodes CATSDPGLAGQGETQYF.